This is a list of T cell receptor beta chains from one sample in a study of sequential checkpoint blockade in melanoma. The method was immunoSEQ multiplex PCR; TCRdb's version includes in-frame clones alone and lacks a portion of them. The data contain around 13,000 clones, roughly 27% of them singletons. The sequences come from tumor tissue (inferred from file names), collected from a patient given nivolumab and ipilimumab in sequence. The receptors here all came from a human donor with melanoma. The CDR3 runs from the conserved cysteine through the conserved F or W.

TRBJ2-1 TRBV23-1 CASSQDALTGGNEQFF
TRBJ1-5 TRBV19 CASSIGTASNQPQHF
TRBJ2-1 TRBV6-8 CASRHGGLAAQFF
TRBJ2-2 TRBV5-1 CATSSGTANTGELFF
TRBJ1-2 TRBV11-3 CASSYRDRGNYGYTF
TRBJ2-1 TRBV4-1 CASSQGPALNEQFF
TRBJ1-3 TRBV7-6 CASSQGEQGYTIYF
TRBJ1-5 TRBV11-3 CASSFAVSNQPQHF
TRBJ2-7 TRBV19 CASSALHRDIAYEQYF
TRBJ1-3 TRBV11-3 CASSLVVAPISGNTIYF
TRBJ2-4 TRBV15 CATSRDEIAGVALAKNIQYF
TRBJ1-2 TRBV11-3 CASSRTNRGGELRGYTF
TRBJ1-4 TRBV6-8 CASSYRRQAREKLFF
TRBJ2-7 TRBV5-1 CASSYTTGPSYEQYF